Listed below are T cell receptor beta chains from one sample, sequenced in a study of PD-L1 blockade in urothelial cancer. This table comes from immunoSEQ multiplex PCR, and its TCRdb copy is limited to in-frame clones, with some not included. In the table there are approximately 50,000 clones, about 82% of which are singletons. The sequencing here drew on PBMCs, taken around atezolizumab (anti-PD-L1) treatment. These receptors all come from a man in his fifties or sixties with urothelial cancer. Each CDR3 is given without its conserved first and last residue. Some rows have no size entry. The others give once, few or many, or a class for an expanded clone.

j_call cdr3_length v_call clone_size cdr3_aa
TRBJ2-3 14 TRBV5-1 NA ASSPRPGSSTDTQY
TRBJ2-7 12 TRBV5-1 NA ASSRSGQSYEQY
TRBJ2-7 17 TRBV27 NA ASSLSGTSGSPSSYEQY
TRBJ2-2 16 TRBV27 NA ASSPLAARLANTGELF
TRBJ1-5 10 TRBV6-1 NA ASSDTGQPQH
TRBJ2-7 12 TRBV5-1 NA ASSRGLYSYEQY
TRBJ1-2 12 TRBV5-1 NA ASSLEGIAAGYT
TRBJ1-3 15 TRBV6-1 NA ASRGGDGGASGNTIY
TRBJ1-2 11 TRBV2 NA ASLQQGVAGYT
TRBJ2-1 11 TRBV9 once ASRGLASNEQF
TRBJ2-3 12 TRBV11-3 NA ASSLLAGSDTQY
TRBJ2-7 14 TRBV18 NA ASSPYLGQGVGEQY
TRBJ2-1 11 TRBV14 NA ASSQEQRGGQF
TRBJ1-4 14 TRBV5-8 NA ASSFSLRAGGEKLF
TRBJ2-5 13 TRBV5-4 NA ASSLPSGGQETQY